The T cell receptor beta chain described here comes from a study of shared clonotypes between healthy human individuals. V was trimmed by 3 bases and J by 0 bases, leaving 6 bases between them. This CDR3 is built from 15 residues. Germline loops: CDR1 SEHNR, CDR2 FQNEAQ (reference sequence). Comment on this clone: With a much larger clone just one base away, this may be a read error.

Clones were read by immunoSEQ multiplex PCR, and TCRdb kept only the in-frame ones, dropping some. The sample carries about 710,000 clones, around three quarters recorded once. This TCR derives from a woman between 25 and 40 years old in good health. This chain links TRBV7-9 with TRBJ2-6; unclear D gene. Sequences were obtained from memory CD4+ T cells sorted from blood. Subset denoted: CD45RA-negative fraction. CDR3 DNA: TGTGCCAGCAGCTTTATGGGCTCTGGGGCCAACGTCCTGACTTTC. Translating it yields CASSFMGSGANVLTF.